Here is one T cell receptor (beta chain) with its context. No cognate antigen has been identified for it. The sample holds no much larger clone one base away, and base qualities are not on file. Compared with germline, V lacks 1 base and J lacks 2 bases; bases without a gene match: 7. Measured from the cysteine to the phenylalanine, the CDR3 is 17 residues long. This entry keeps only the CDR3 DNA: 51 bases, framed from base 1. The CDR1 and CDR2 encoded by the germline V gene are SQVTM and ANQGSEA. This sample is drawn from a study of technical replicates of blood from a few donors (dated 2017 in TCRdb). The library relied on the immunoSEQ multiplex PCR assay. In TCRdb, the immuneACCESS table is reduced to in-frame sequences with V and J assigned. These tables do not hold every clone; where another copy was compared, an unresolved V gene accounts for under half, and the others remain unexplained. The sample profile shows about 80,000 clones; around 97% of them were found once. The ten biggest clones cover more than 0.15% of the sample.

Specimen: T cells isolated from PBMCs. The chain joins TRBV29-1 to TRBJ2-6; 8 middle bases align to TRBD1. This receptor was obtained from a human donor in good health. The nucleotide sequence reads TGCAGCGTTGAAGTCAGGGGGCGGACCACTGGGGCCAACGTCCTGACTTTC. This gives the protein CSVEVRGRTTGANVLTF.